Listed below are T cell receptor beta chains from one sample, sequenced in a study of blood T cells in healthy people across ages. TCRdb reprocessed the 5' RACE reads with MiXCR, giving one entry per CDR3 protein. The table includes around 870,000 distinct CDR3 sequences, about 28% detected once. The source material was blood. The receptors were gathered from a woman of 80 years or more in good health. The CDR3 runs from the conserved cysteine through the conserved F or W. A D gene is named only where the DNA matches it firmly. Rows may omit the clone size; those that give it use once, few, many or a size class.

clone_size	j_call	v_call	d_call	cdr3_aa	cdr3_nt
once	TRBJ2-2	TRBV9	TRBD2	CASSVPSGGAGGELFF	TGTGCCAGCAGCGTTCCCAGCGGGGGGGCCGGCGGGGAGCTGTTTTTT
NA	TRBJ2-2	TRBV6-6	NA	CASSYVEGTGELFF	TGTGCCAGCAGTTACGTTGAGGGAACCGGGGAGCTGTTTTTT
few	TRBJ2-7	TRBV7-9	TRBD1	CASKGQGMAGHSYNEQYF	TGTGCCAGCAAAGGACAGGGCATGGCGGGGCACTCCTACAATGAGCAGTACTTC
NA	TRBJ2-3	TRBV12-3/TRBV12-4	NA	CASSPDRRSGGTEYF	TGTGCCAGCAGCCCAGATAGAAGGAGTGGAGGTACGGAATATTTT
NA	TRBJ1-6	TRBV27	NA	CAGTRRGSPLHF	TGTGCCGGCACCCGTCGGGGTTCACCCCTCCACTTT
once	TRBJ1-5	TRBV24-1	NA	CATSGPGGQPQHF	TGTGCCACCAGTGGCCCCGGGGGGCAGCCCCAGCATTTT
NA	TRBJ2-1	TRBV5-1	TRBD2	CASSIQRGDVNEQFF	TGCGCCAGCAGCATTCAGCGGGGGGACGTAAATGAGCAGTTCTTC
few	TRBJ1-5	TRBV20-1	NA	CSARAGSGRGPQHF	TGCAGTGCTAGAGCAGGCTCAGGGCGCGGGCCCCAGCATTTT
many	TRBJ2-5	TRBV28	TRBD1	CASSGTVSYQETQYF	TGTGCCAGCAGCGGGACAGTGTCGTACCAAGAGACCCAGTACTTC
few	TRBJ1-6	TRBV7-2	NA	CASSLAGRGINSPLHF	TGTGCCAGCAGCTTAGCGGGTAGGGGGATTAATTCACCCCTCCACTTT
many	TRBJ2-7	TRBV20-1	TRBD1	CSADRGQGYEQYF	TGCAGTGCTGACCGGGGACAGGGGTACGAGCAGTACTTC
many	TRBJ2-4	TRBV24-1	TRBD2	CATSEPRRQRLAGGVIQYF	TGTGCCACCAGTGAGCCTCGCCGCCAGAGACTAGCGGGGGGGGTCATTCAGTACTTC
many	TRBJ2-3	TRBV3-1	NA	CASSPTSAGTDTQYF	TGTGCCAGCAGCCCGACTAGTGCAGGCACAGATACGCAGTATTTT
NA	TRBJ2-7	TRBV15	TRBD1	CAASIRQGSYEQYF	TGTGCCGCCAGCATCCGACAGGGATCCTACGAGCAGTACTTC
many	TRBJ1-2	TRBV28	TRBD1	CASSLSGDRGLGYTF	TGTGCCAGCAGTTTATCTGGCGACAGGGGCTTGGGCTACACCTTC
NA	TRBJ1-4	TRBV10-3	NA	CAIRESEGLNEKLFF	TGTGCCATCAGGGAATCGGAGGGCCTGAATGAAAAACTGTTTTTT
many	TRBJ2-7	TRBV4-3	NA	CASSKSAGGAYEQYF	TGCGCCAGCAGCAAAAGTGCAGGGGGGGCCTACGAGCAGTACTTC
NA	TRBJ2-7	TRBV5-1	TRBD2	CASTGLAGDSEQYF	TGCGCCAGCACGGGACTAGCGGGAGACAGCGAGCAGTACTTC
NA	TRBJ2-3	TRBV12-3/TRBV12-4	TRBD2	CASSTGLGVGRDTEYF	TGTGCCAGCAGTACGGGACTAGGAGTGGGTAGAGATACGGAGTATTTT
many	TRBJ1-2	TRBV27	NA	CASSLSGRGTGYTF	TGTGCCAGCAGTTTATCGGGCAGGGGTACTGGCTACACCTTC
few	TRBJ2-7	TRBV28	NA	CASETNYEQYF	TGTGCCAGCGAGACTAACTACGAGCAGTACTTC
few	TRBJ1-2	TRBV10-2	TRBD1	CASSSPDRVNYGYTF	TGCGCCAGCAGTTCACCCGACAGGGTGAACTATGGCTACACCTTC
many	TRBJ2-3	TRBV2	NA	CASSEPPGRGWTDTQYF	TGTGCCAGCAGTGAGCCCCCAGGGAGGGGGTGGACAGATACGCAGTATTTT
many	TRBJ2-1	TRBV5-5	NA	CASSSTVSSYNEQFF	TGCGCCAGCAGCTCGACAGTTAGCTCCTACAATGAGCAGTTCTTC
NA	TRBJ1-5	TRBV7-2	NA	CASSLGGDPYQPQHF	TGTGCCAGCAGCTTAGGAGGGGACCCCTATCAGCCCCAGCATTTT
NA	TRBJ2-5	TRBV3-1	TRBD2	CASSPGLVRETQYF	TGTGCCAGCAGCCCCGGACTAGTGAGAGAGACCCAGTACTTC
many	TRBJ2-4	TRBV27	TRBD1	CASSFNRGRGNIQYF	TGTGCCAGCAGTTTTAACAGGGGTCGGGGAAACATTCAGTACTTC
NA	TRBJ2-2	TRBV7-2	NA	CASSLGTATGELFF	TGTGCCAGCAGCCTAGGGACGGCCACCGGGGAGCTGTTTTTT
many	TRBJ2-1	TRBV7-2	NA	CASSPLTVGYNEQFF	TGTGCCAGCAGCCCTTTGACAGTAGGGTACAATGAGCAGTTCTTC
many	TRBJ2-5	TRBV7-9	TRBD2	CASSSATGTAGGAQYF	TGTGCCAGCAGCTCCGCCACAGGGACTGCCGGGGGGGCCCAGTACTTC
NA	TRBJ2-3	TRBV30	NA	CAWSRQETGTQYF	TGTGCCTGGAGTAGACAGGAGACAGGTACGCAGTATTTT
NA	TRBJ2-2	TRBV4-3	NA	CASSQVGTTTGELFF	TGCGCCAGCAGCCAAGTAGGAACAACCACCGGGGAGCTGTTTTTT
many	TRBJ1-4	TRBV7-2	NA	CASSQREGGKLFF	TGTGCCAGCAGCCAGCGGGAGGGGGGAAAACTGTTTTTT
many	TRBJ1-2	TRBV20-1	TRBD1	CSASLGQGASGYTF	TGCAGTGCTAGTTTAGGACAGGGGGCTAGTGGCTACACCTTC
few	TRBJ2-1	TRBV23-1	TRBD1	CASRRRDSYNEQFF	TGCGCCAGCAGGCGTCGGGACAGCTACAATGAGCAGTTCTTC
many	TRBJ2-5	TRBV7-6	NA	CASGATISFETQYF	TGTGCCAGCGGAGCGACAATTAGTTTCGAGACCCAGTACTTC
once	TRBJ2-1	TRBV20-1	TRBD2	CSARGVVWVTGGVNEQFF	TGCAGTGCTAGAGGCGTGGTGTGGGTGACGGGAGGGGTCAATGAGCAGTTCTTC
many	TRBJ2-1	TRBV6-2/TRBV6-3	TRBD2	CASSFGGLAGIIEQFF	TGTGCCAGCAGTTTCGGGGGACTAGCGGGGATTATTGAGCAGTTCTTC
many	TRBJ1-2	TRBV5-1	NA	CASSFQGTDYGYTF	TGCGCCAGCAGCTTCCAGGGAACTGACTATGGCTACACCTTC
NA	TRBJ2-2	TRBV4-3	NA	CASSQVLGVGELFF	TGCGCCAGCAGCCAAGTCCTCGGGGTCGGGGAGCTGTTTTTT
many	TRBJ2-3	TRBV7-9	NA	CASSLASGQYTQYF	TGTGCCAGCAGCTTAGCGTCCGGTCAATATACGCAGTATTTT
few	TRBJ2-1	TRBV12-5	TRBD2	CASGLRLAGGHNEQFF	TGTGCTAGTGGTTTAAGACTAGCGGGGGGCCACAATGAGCAGTTCTTC
few	TRBJ1-5	TRBV5-5	NA	CASSPAGGYSNQPQHF	TGTGCCAGCAGCCCGGCCGGGGGGTATAGCAATCAGCCCCAGCATTTT
few	TRBJ2-1	TRBV3-1	NA	CASSQSERGWDNEQFF	TGTGCCAGCAGCCAGTCCGAGCGAGGTTGGGACAATGAGCAGTTCTTC
many	TRBJ2-3	TRBV5-1	NA	CASSPSQGTLTDTQYF	TGCGCCAGCTCCCCGTCCCAAGGGACGCTCACAGATACGCAGTATTTT
many	TRBJ2-4	TRBV4-3	NA	CASSQGGWGDSKNIQYF	TGCGCCAGCAGCCAAGGGGGGTGGGGGGACAGTAAAAACATTCAGTACTTC
many	TRBJ2-7	TRBV3-1	NA	CASSLRGTYLEGQYF	TGTGCCAGCAGCCTAAGAGGGACCTACCTTGAGGGGCAGTACTTC
few	TRBJ2-1	TRBV20-1	TRBD2	CSARVSGLAGGGYNEQFF	TGCAGTGCTAGAGTGAGTGGGTTAGCGGGGGGAGGGTACAATGAGCAGTTCTTC
NA	TRBJ2-7	TRBV6-6	NA	CASSCLGSYEQYF	TGTGCCAGCAGTTGCTTGGGGAGCTACGAGCAGTACTTC
many	TRBJ2-1	TRBV7-2	TRBD1	CASSPDRSYNEQFF	TGTGCCAGCAGCCCGGACAGGTCCTACAATGAGCAGTTCTTC
NA	TRBJ2-1	TRBV19	TRBD1	CASRTRTGTNEQFF	TGTGCCAGTAGAACCCGGACAGGTACCAATGAGCAGTTCTTC
few	TRBJ1-6	TRBV6-2/TRBV6-3	TRBD1	CASSDERMGTGKRNSPLHF	TGTGCCAGCAGTGACGAAAGGATGGGGACAGGGAAGAGGAATTCACCCCTCCACTTT
many	TRBJ1-2	TRBV20-1	TRBD1	CSARQGALESSGYTF	TGCAGTGCCAGACAGGGGGCGCTGGAGTCGTCTGGCTACACCTTC
many	TRBJ2-3	TRBV11-3	NA	CASTPYAGNTDTQYF	TGTGCCAGCACCCCTTACGCGGGAAACACAGATACGCAGTATTTT
NA	TRBJ2-1	TRBV15	TRBD2	CATSRLTSGGAFYNEQFF	TGTGCCACCAGCAGGCTCACTAGCGGGGGGGCCTTTTACAATGAGCAGTTCTTC
few	TRBJ2-4	TRBV24-1	NA	CATSWGDIGKNIQYF	TGTGCCACCAGTTGGGGGGATATTGGCAAAAACATTCAGTACTTC
many	TRBJ2-5	TRBV6-2/TRBV6-3	NA	CASRDPTGLETQYF	TGTGCCAGCAGGGACCCGACAGGTCTGGAGACCCAGTACTTC
NA	TRBJ2-3	TRBV7-9	TRBD1	CASSSRGRGTGTQYF	TGTGCCAGCAGCTCCAGGGGGCGAGGCACAGGTACGCAGTATTTT
NA	TRBJ2-3	TRBV30	TRBD2	CAWNQRTGEGTDTQYF	TGTGCCTGGAACCAACGAACGGGGGAGGGTACAGATACGCAGTATTTT